Listed below are T cell receptor beta chains from one sample, sequenced in a study of CD8+ T cells in alopecia areata. Sequencing was performed with immunoSEQ multiplex PCR; in TCRdb, only in-frame clones are kept and a portion is missing. The sample gives approximately 82,000 clones, roughly 51% of which show up once; around 6% is in the top ten. What was sequenced was NKG2D-high CD8+ T cells sorted from blood. These receptors were obtained from a human donor with alopecia areata. Both conserved end residues are part of each CDR3. The order of the fields is V gene, J gene, D gene, CDR3 protein. The D gene is left open where the match is weak.

>TRBV29-1|TRBJ2-7|TRBD2
CSVESTQRGFLLEQYF
>TRBV29-1|TRBJ2-2|TRBD2
CSALDTAAGVAGELFF
>TRBV29-1|TRBJ1-3|-
CSGKGGNTIYF
>TRBV13|TRBJ1-1|-
CASSHRTANTEAFF
>TRBV27|TRBJ2-5|-
CASSWDGQETQYF
>TRBV5-4|TRBJ2-2|-
CASSFTAGELFF
>TRBV27|TRBJ2-1|-
CASSQGGSSYNEQFF
>TRBV19|TRBJ2-5|-
CASRSSLGETQYF
>TRBV29-1|TRBJ1-1|-
CSVESNTEAFF
>TRBV9|TRBJ2-2|-
CASSVEGLPGGELFF
>TRBV30|TRBJ2-2|-
CAWIWGPGELFF
>TRBV2|TRBJ2-7|-
CASNNNIGGSGEQYF
>TRBV6-5|TRBJ1-1|TRBD1
CASSWGQGAGTEAFF
>TRBV28|TRBJ2-2|TRBD2
CASSLLAGSTGELFF
>TRBV7-9|TRBJ2-3|-
CASSLILVVADTQYF
>TRBV7-8|TRBJ1-1|-
CASSLALGNTEAFF
>TRBV13|TRBJ2-1|-
CASSPPGADNEQFF
>TRBV2|TRBJ2-7|-
CASSGTHRSYEQYF
>TRBV5-1|TRBJ2-3|TRBD1
CASRYGTGTDTQYF
>TRBV7-6|TRBJ1-2|TRBD1
CASSRTGGSLGESGYTF
>TRBV7-9|TRBJ1-5|-
CASSLGQGNQPQHF
>TRBV27|TRBJ2-7|TRBD1
CASSPPGTGSYEQYF
>TRBV6-5|TRBJ1-1|-
CASSPQGSTEAFF
>TRBV29-1|TRBJ2-2|TRBD1
CSVIPDRAGTGELFF
>TRBV7-9|TRBJ1-6|-
CASSLGGRGSPLHF
>TRBV14|TRBJ1-2|-
CASSPHPVDTGYGYTF
>TRBV2|TRBJ2-7|-
CASSPGSGEQYF
>TRBV6-5|TRBJ2-1|-
CASRLSSNYNEQFF
>TRBV27|TRBJ2-1|-
CASSQQGNEQFF
>TRBV28|TRBJ1-5|-
CASSLRAVDDSNQPQHF
>TRBV30|TRBJ2-1|-
CAWSVIGLDEQFF
>TRBV4-1|TRBJ2-3|-
CASSRPGSHPSPYTDTQYF
>TRBV29-1|TRBJ2-3|TRBD1
CSVEDRQGNTDTQYF
>TRBV29-1|TRBJ2-1|-
CSSEGHSYNEQFF
>TRBV27|TRBJ2-3|-
CASSRRLVTDTQYF
>TRBV2|TRBJ1-1|TRBD1
CASSPGQGAWGTEAFF
>TRBV5-4|TRBJ2-1|-
CASSLGSAEEFF
>TRBV6-5|TRBJ1-1|-
CASSYSGYGAEAFF
>TRBV29-1|TRBJ2-7|-
CSVVPRGGYEQYF